The 28 T cell receptor beta chains below all came from one sample that was sequenced in a study of T-cell reconstitution after alpha-beta-depleted transplantation in children. The TCRbeta library was prepared with unique molecular identifiers. TCRdb ran MiXCR on the PCR reads and lists one entry per CDR3 protein. This table holds approximately 82,000 distinct CDR3 sequences, about 16% found once. The sample was PBMCs, mostly from graft donor cells, taken 180 days after TCRalphabeta/CD19-depleted stem cell transplant. These receptors all stem from a male patient between 2 and 15 years old who had a stem cell transplant for acute lymphoblastic leukemia, so the T cells may come from the graft donor.

This sequence joins TRBV18 and TRBJ2-7; D is perhaps TRBD1 or TRBD2 (5 bases each). V was shortened by 5 bases and J by 3 bases, with 17 bases between the two germline ends. The CDR3 is 15 residues long. Germline values: CDR1 KGHSH, CDR2 LQKENI. The CDR3 DNA reads TGTGCCAGCTCAACGGGGAGATCGACAGACTACGAGCAGTACTTC. Translation gives CASSTGRSTDYEQYF.

The rearrangement uses TRBV7-9 and TRBJ2-7, with TRBD2 as a possible D gene (5 bases). CDR1 is SEHNR and CDR2 is FQNEAQ in the germline V gene (reference sequence). V was cut by 5 bases and J by 7 bases, with 15 bases left in between. The CDR3 runs 13 residues. CDR3 coding DNA: TGTGCCAGCAGCGCTCCGTCGGGGTTTGAGCAGTACTTC. Its translation: CASSAPSGFEQYF.

V is TRBV5-5 and J is TRBJ2-1; D is ambiguous. CDR1 and CDR2 from the germline V gene are SGHKS and YYEKEE (reference sequence). The CDR3 loop spans 15 amino acids. The ends were cut back, 4 bases at V and 4 bases at J, with 15 bases in the middle. CDR3 sequence: CASSNLGWAYNEQFF. The CDR3 DNA sequence: TGTGCCAGCAGCAATCTAGGGTGGGCTTACAATGAGCAGTTCTTC.

This clonotype came up many times. DNA for the CDR3: TGTGCCAGCAGTCGCCGGGACAGGTCCTACGAGCAGTACTTC. Translating it yields CASSRRDRSYEQYF. The chain joins TRBV7-9 to TRBJ2-7, with 8 bases that match TRBD1. Trimming at V came to 6 bases and at J to 1 base, leaving 5 bases not matched to a gene. CDR1 is SEHNR, CDR2 FQNEAQ, per germline (reference sequence). CDR3 length: 14 residues.

This clonotype turned up a few times. The rearrangement joins TRBV20-1 to TRBJ1-2, with TRBD1 matching 11 bases. Germline loops: CDR1 DFQATT, CDR2 SNEGSKA (reference sequence). The trim removed 3 bases at V and 3 bases at J, leaving 6 bases unmatched. The CDR3 has 15 residues. The CDR3 DNA is TGCAGTGCTAGTGGGACAGGGGGTTCTGACTATGGCTACACCTTC. Its translation is CSASGTGGSDYGYTF.

As DNA, the CDR3 is TGTGCCAGCAGTTTAAGTGCATCAGGGGGCAGTCAGCCCCAGCATTTT. This encodes CASSLSASGGSQPQHF. The rearrangement links TRBV12-3 or TRBV12-4 to TRBJ1-5, with TRBD1 matching over 8 bases. V shed 2 bases, J shed 6 bases, and the junction held 9 bases outside the gene matches. This CDR3 has 16 amino acids.

This clonotype was recorded many times. This rearrangement joins TRBV29-1 to TRBJ1-1, with D unresolved. Germline V gene sequence: CDR1 SQVTM, CDR2 ANQGSEA. The length of the CDR3 is 12 residues. The V end was cut by 4 bases, the J end by 8 bases, with 14 bases between. CDR3 amino acids: CSVATAGIEAFF. CDR3 DNA: TGCAGCGTTGCAACAGCGGGGATAGAAGCTTTCTTT. The entire variable domain, with the rest obtained from reference TRBV29-1 and TRBJ1-1, is as follows: SAVISQKPSRDICQRGTSLTIQCQVDSQVTMMFWYRQQPGQSLTLIATANQGSEATYESGFVIDKFPISRPNLTFSTLTVSNMSPEDSSIYLCSVATAGIEAFFGQGTRLTVV.

This sequence joins TRBV4-1 and TRBJ2-1; the match to TRBD1 covers 8 bases. The CDR3 length is 17 residues. With V trimmed by 1 base and J by 6 bases, 11 bases remained unmatched. From germline, CDR1 is MGHRA and CDR2 YSYEKL. DNA of the CDR3: TGCGCCAGCAGCCAAGTTTGGGGACAGGTCAACCTCAATGAGCAGTTCTTC. This sequence encodes CASSQVWGQVNLNEQFF.

The chain links TRBV20-1 to TRBJ2-5; possible D gene TRBD2, 5 bases. The CDR3 consists of 13 residues. Trimming removed 3 bases at V and 5 bases at J, with 13 bases between. CDR1 DFQATT and CDR2 SNEGSKA come from the germline V gene (reference sequence). CDR3 in DNA: TGCAGTGCTAGCAGGCGCCCGGGGGAGACCCAGTACTTC. Its protein product is CSASRRPGETQYF.

This clonotype was seen only a few times. This chain links TRBV24-1 with TRBJ2-2; D gene ambiguous. Trimming took 11 bases from V and 6 from J, leaving 30 bases between them. Looked up from germline, CDR1 is KGHDR and CDR2 is SFDVKD. The CDR3 sequence is 18 residues long. This CDR3 is CARNRFDQAKPQSGELFF. The CDR3 nucleotides read TGTGCCAGAAACCGTTTTGACCAGGCCAAGCCTCAATCCGGGGAGCTGTTTTTT.

This clonotype was counted many times. This chain joins TRBV4-3 and TRBJ2-1; D is unclear. Trimming pared 1 base from V and 4 bases from J, leaving 5 bases between. The CDR3 covers 13 residues. CDR1 is LGHNA, CDR2 YSLEER, per germline. CDR3 residues: CASSQGIYNEQFF. The CDR3 region has the DNA TGCGCCAGCAGCCAAGGGATTTACAATGAGCAGTTCTTC.

This clonotype was seen ten or more times. The J gene is TRBJ2-6, the V gene TRBV5-1, with D hard to call. The V gene lost 5 bases and the J gene lost 2 bases, with 8 bases spanning the gap. Germline CDR1 SGHRS, CDR2 YFSETQ. This CDR3 is built from 14 residues. CDR3 DNA sequence: TGCGCCAGCAGTGGTGGGCCTGGGGCCAACGTCCTGACTTTC. Translated, it gives CASSGGPGANVLTF.

The chain joins TRBV12-3 or TRBV12-4 to TRBJ2-1; D not resolved. V lost 6 bases and J lost 9, with 15 bases in between. The CDR3 covers 13 residues. CDR3 bases: TGTGCCAGCAGCCCCGGACCCCGAAGTGAGCAGTTCTTC. Its protein product is CASSPGPRSEQFF.

Only a few counts were recorded for this clonotype. The gene calls are TRBV29-1 and TRBJ2-5, with TRBD1 matching 10 bases. Looked up from germline, CDR1 is SQVTM and CDR2 is ANQGSEA. CDR3 size: 14 residues. V dropped 4 bases and J dropped 5; count of bases not matched to a gene: 7. In DNA, the CDR3 is TGCAGCGTTGGAGGGACAGGGGTAGGGGAGACCCAGTACTTC. Translating gives CSVGGTGVGETQYF.

There are a few counts of this clonotype. The V call is TRBV5-1, the J call TRBJ1-4; no firm D call. Trimming pared 0 bases from V and 4 bases from J, leaving 10 bases between. Germline V gene data show CDR1 as SGHRS and CDR2 as YFSETQ. The CDR3 covers 15 residues. The CDR3 DNA sequence: TGCGCCAGCAGCTTGGAGCCAGGATATAATGAAAAACTGTTTTTT. As protein: CASSLEPGYNEKLFF.

At least ten counts were recorded for this clonotype. The genes are TRBV4-3 and TRBJ2-5; TRBD1 agrees at 10 bases. This CDR3 comprises 15 residues. CDR1 and CDR2 (germline): LGHNA, YSLEER. Trimming at V came to 4 bases and at J to 5 bases, leaving 7 bases not matched to a gene. CDR3 protein: CASSPGQGLGETQYF. The CDR3 coding sequence is TGCGCCAGCAGCCCGGGACAGGGGCTAGGGGAGACCCAGTACTTC.

This clonotype was counted between two and nine times. This chain uses TRBV5-1 with TRBJ2-1; 9 positions agree with TRBD1. Germline assignment: CDR1 SGHRS and CDR2 YFSETQ. V trimming: 7 bases; J trimming: 2 bases; junction bases outside the gene matches: 4. The CDR3 runs 14 residues. CDR3 region: CASGDREPYNEQFF. CDR3 DNA sequence: TGCGCCAGCGGGGACAGGGAACCCTACAATGAGCAGTTCTTC. Full variable domain (rest looked up from reference TRBV5-1 and TRBJ2-1): KAGVTQTPRYLIKTRGQQVTLSCSPISGHRSVSWYQQTPGQGLQFLFEYFSETQRNKGNFPGRFSGRQFSNSRSEMNVSTLELGDSALYLCASGDREPYNEQFFGPGTRLTVL.

The chain couples TRBV20-1 to TRBJ2-7; 13 bases agree with TRBD2. V dropped 0 bases and J dropped 2; count of bases not matched to a gene: 22. In germline, CDR1 is DFQATT, CDR2 SNEGSKA (reference sequence). The CDR3 covers 22 residues. In DNA form, the CDR3 reads TGCAGTGCTAGAGACGCGACAGGGAGAGGACTAGCGGGAGCCGTAGCAGCCTACGAGCAGTACTTC. It codes for CSARDATGRGLAGAVAAYEQYF.

This clonotype showed up just a few times. This sequence joins TRBV7-9 and TRBJ2-2, with 9 bases identical to TRBD1. The CDR3 is made up of 16 amino acids. Germline loops: CDR1 SEHNR, CDR2 FQNEAQ (reference sequence). The V and J ends lost 5 bases and 4 bases, in that order; junction bases with no gene match: 8. The CDR3 sequence: CASSAPGQGSTGELFF. DNA for the CDR3: TGTGCCAGCAGCGCACCGGGACAGGGCTCCACCGGGGAGCTGTTTTTT.

This clonotype has just a few counts. V and J are TRBV3-1 and TRBJ2-7; 8 bases align to TRBD1. Germline assignment: CDR1 LGHDT and CDR2 YNNKEL (reference sequence). J lost 3 bases, V lost 4 bases, and 8 bases had no gene match. The CDR3 has 15 amino acids. CDR3 region: CASSPGQGVGYEQYF. The DNA for the CDR3 is TGTGCCAGCAGCCCCGGACAGGGAGTAGGCTACGAGCAGTACTTC.

The chain is built from TRBV6-2 or TRBV6-3 and TRBJ2-5; 9 bases agree with TRBD2. The CDR3 is 14 residues long. V lost 2 bases, J lost 5 bases, and 3 bases stayed unmatched. Germline CDR1 reads MNHEY; CDR2 reads SVGEGT. This CDR3 reads CASSYVLAGETQYF. CDR3 coding DNA: TGTGCCAGCAGTTACGTGCTAGCGGGGGAGACCCAGTACTTC.

This rearrangement joins TRBV12-3 or TRBV12-4 to TRBJ2-5; D tentatively reads TRBD1 or TRBD2 (6 bases each). V was shortened by 3 bases and J by 2 bases, with 16 bases between the two germline ends. The length of the CDR3 is 16 residues. The CDR3, as DNA: TGTGCCAGCAGTTTTTCTGGGGGGCCGGAGCAAGAGACCCAGTACTTC. Its translation is CASSFSGGPEQETQYF.

The genes are TRBV20-1 and TRBJ2-3; possibly TRBD2 for D (7 bases). In germline, CDR1 is DFQATT, CDR2 SNEGSKA (reference sequence). This CDR3 comprises 14 residues. V lost 5 bases, J lost 1 base, and 13 bases lay in between. CDR3 in amino acids: CSAYGGAGTDTQYF. CDR3 nucleotides: TGCAGTGCTTATGGGGGGGCCGGCACAGATACGCAGTATTTT.

This clonotype was picked up a small number of times. The rearrangement uses TRBV5-1 and TRBJ1-1; 7 bases agree with TRBD1. The V gene end was trimmed by 4 bases and the J gene end by 0 bases; junction bases not matched to a gene: 6. Germline CDR1 reads SGHRS; CDR2 reads YFSETQ. The CDR3 loop spans 15 amino acids. In DNA, the CDR3 is TGCGCCAGCAGCCTGACGACAGGGATGAACACTGAAGCTTTCTTT. It codes for CASSLTTGMNTEAFF.

This clonotype was seen a few times. For the CDR3, the DNA is TGTGCCAGCAGCCTAGAGATTAGATCTGGGGCCAACGTCCTGACTTTC. This codes for CASSLEIRSGANVLTF. V usage is TRBV5-6 and J usage is TRBJ2-6; D gene unclear. CDR3 size: 16 residues. Trimming left V 4 bases short and J 1 base short, with 12 bases between. Looked up from germline, CDR1 is SGHDT and CDR2 is YYEEEE.

This chain joins TRBV4-3 and TRBJ2-3; tentatively, D is TRBD2 (7 bases). CDR1 is LGHNA and CDR2 is YSLEER in the germline V gene. The CDR3 is 18 amino acids. Trimming pared 0 bases from V and 1 base from J, leaving 17 bases between. CDR3 residues: CASSQDPRGARGTDTQYF. DNA of the CDR3: TGCGCCAGCAGCCAAGATCCCCGGGGGGCCCGTGGCACAGATACGCAGTATTTT.

This clonotype was counted ten times or more. V gene TRBV4-1 combines with J gene TRBJ2-3; D is tentatively TRBD1 or TRBD2 (6 bases each). Germline V gene sequence: CDR1 MGHRA, CDR2 YSYEKL. Trimming pared 0 bases from V and 0 bases from J, leaving 10 bases between. This CDR3 spans 16 amino acids. CDR3 residues: CASSQDRGLSTDTQYF. DNA of the CDR3: TGCGCCAGCAGCCAAGATCGGGGGCTTAGCACAGATACGCAGTATTTT.

This chain's CDR3 is CSEGQGSEQFF. The CDR3 nucleotides read TGCAGCGAGGGACAGGGGAGTGAGCAGTTCTTC. The chain couples TRBV20-1 to TRBJ2-1; 10 nucleotides line up with TRBD1. In germline, CDR1 is DFQATT, CDR2 SNEGSKA (reference sequence). This CDR3 comprises 11 residues.